The 19 T cell receptor beta chains below come from one sample, sequenced in a study of blood T cells in healthy people across ages. A second 7 to 11 cycle PCR used barcoded and J-beta primers. In TCRdb, the 5' RACE reads were re-called with MiXCR into one record per CDR3 protein. There are about 1,600,000 distinct CDR3 sequences in the sample; 42% occur only once, and 7% to 9.5% lies in the top ten. The sample was blood. These receptors all come from a young woman in good health.

The chain links TRBV28 to TRBJ1-3; D uncertain. Germline V gives CDR1 MDHEN, CDR2 SYDVKM. CDR3 size: 15 residues. V shed 5 bases and J shed 3 bases, with 14 bases lying between them. The CDR3 coding sequence is TGTGCCAGCAGTACCTTCGGTGGAGGTGGAAACACCATATATTTT. Its translation: CASSTFGGGGNTIYF.

This clonotype occurred many times. This chain links TRBV7-2 with TRBJ2-1; 12 nucleotides line up with TRBD1. CDR1 is SGHTA and CDR2 is FQGNSA in the germline V gene. The CDR3 runs to 15 residues. Unmatched junction bases numbered 6, after V lost 5 bases and J lost 7 bases. The CDR3 sequence: CASSRPGQGANEQFF. In nucleotides, the CDR3 is TGTGCCAGCAGCCGACCGGGACAGGGGGCAAATGAGCAGTTCTTC.

V usage is TRBV29-1 and J usage is TRBJ2-5; unclear D gene. Germline assignment: CDR1 SQVTM and CDR2 ANQGSEA. This CDR3 has 11 amino acids. Trimming pared 8 bases from V and 3 bases from J, leaving 10 bases between. CDR3 DNA: TGCAGCCGCCGAGACGAAGAGACCCAGTACTTC. Amino acid sequence: CSRRDEETQYF.

V is TRBV20-1 and J is TRBJ2-7, with D uncertain. The CDR3 loop spans 14 amino acids. Germline lookup yields CDR1 DFQATT and CDR2 SNEGSKA (reference sequence). Trimming took off 0 bases at V and 4 bases at J, with 13 bases between the two ends. The CDR3 reads CSARDLGPTYEQYF. CDR3 DNA: TGCAGTGCTAGAGATCTGGGTCCAACTTACGAGCAGTACTTC.

This clonotype came up many times. J is TRBJ2-3 and V is TRBV10-3; 9 nucleotides line up with TRBD2. Germline CDR1 ENHRY, CDR2 SYGVKD. The V gene end was trimmed by 10 bases and the J gene end by 6 bases; junction bases not matched to a gene: 11. This CDR3 comprises 14 residues. The CDR3 DNA reads TGTGCCACCGCCCCGGGACTAGCTAGTGATACGCAGTATTTT. The encoded protein is CATAPGLASDTQYF.

This clonotype showed up just once. This rearrangement joins TRBV4-1 to TRBJ2-7; either TRBD1 or TRBD2 may fit D (7 bases each). Trimming stripped 3 bases from V and 6 bases from J, with 15 bases between. This CDR3 has 14 residues. Germline V CDR1 and CDR2: MGHRA, YSYEKL. CDR3 DNA sequence: TGCGCCAGCAGCCATGACGGCAGGGGGGGCGAGCAGTACTTC. Translated: CASSHDGRGGEQYF.

The chain links TRBV20-1 to TRBJ1-1; D gene unclear. Germline V CDR1 and CDR2: DFQATT, SNEGSKA (reference sequence). This CDR3 region has 12 residues. Trimming pared 7 bases from V and 2 bases from J, leaving 11 bases between. The CDR3 loop is CSGKNPNTEAFF. The CDR3 DNA is TGCAGTGGTAAGAATCCAAACACTGAAGCTTTCTTT.

This clonotype was picked up a small number of times. The chain recombines TRBV5-1 with TRBJ1-2; D perhaps matches TRBD1 (6 bases). CDR3 length: 13 amino acids. Per the germline V gene, CDR1 is SGHRS and CDR2 is YFSETQ. Trimming left V 4 bases short and J 6 bases short, with 13 bases between. In nucleotides, the CDR3 is TGCGCCAGCAGCGAGAGGGGGTCGCATGGCTACACCTTC. Translated, it gives CASSERGSHGYTF.

This chain uses TRBV27 with TRBJ2-1, with 7 positions matching TRBD2. J lost 12 bases, V lost 0 bases, and 14 bases had no gene match. Germline assignment: CDR1 MNHEY and CDR2 SMNVEV (reference sequence). The CDR3 runs to 16 residues. The CDR3 coding sequence is TGTGCCAGCAGTTTATCGAAAAGCGGGGCGGGGAAAGGGCAGTTCTTC. This codes for CASSLSKSGAGKGQFF.

This clonotype was recorded a few times. The chain joins TRBV15 to TRBJ2-1; possibly TRBD1 for D (5 bases). Germline CDR1 LNHNV, CDR2 YYDKDF (reference sequence). Between the trimmed V and J ends, which lost 8 bases and 8 bases, there was a span of 16 bases. CDR3 length equals 13 residues. The CDR3: CATLPGNSYEQFF. In nucleotides, the CDR3 is TGTGCCACCTTACCAGGGAACAGTTATGAGCAGTTCTTC.

The chain links TRBV11-2 to TRBJ1-1; possible D gene TRBD1, 5 bases. The CDR3 covers 12 residues. From germline, CDR1 is SGHAT and CDR2 FQNNGV. V gave up 5 bases and J gave up 10 bases, with 14 bases separating them. In nucleotides, the CDR3 is TGTGCCAGCAGCCCAAACAGGTTTGGAGCTTTCTTT. Translated: CASSPNRFGAFF.

This clonotype was recorded only once. The DNA for the CDR3 is TGTGCCAGCAGTTACTCTACACCGGGCAGTTCCTTTGGCTACACCTTC. This codes for CASSYSTPGSSFGYTF. The rearrangement links TRBV6-5 to TRBJ1-2; D call uncertain. Germline CDR1 and CDR2: MNHEY and SVGAGI. V lost 0 bases, J lost 7 bases, and 18 bases lay in between. This CDR3 comprises 16 residues.

The CDR3 nucleotides read TGTGCCAGCAGCCAAGATCAGAGCCCTTACAATGAGCAGTTCTTC. As protein: CASSQDQSPYNEQFF. The chain recombines TRBV3-1 with TRBJ2-1; D is unresolved. CDR3 length: 15 residues. V was pared by 0 bases and J by 4 bases, with 10 bases between. CDR1 and CDR2 from the germline V gene are LGHDT and YNNKEL (reference sequence).

CDR3 in amino acids: CAWSVLHTDTQYF. The CDR3 DNA is TGTGCCTGGAGTGTACTACACACAGATACGCAGTATTTT. This chain uses TRBV30 with TRBJ2-3; D remains ambiguous. The V and J ends lost 0 bases and 2 bases respectively, with 6 bases between them. The CDR3 spans 13 residues. Looked up from germline, CDR1 is GTSNPN and CDR2 is SVGIG (reference sequence). The full variable domain, in which reference TRBV30 and TRBJ2-3 provide the parts outside the CDR3, is SQTIHQWPATLVQPVGSPLSLECTVEGTSNPNLYWYRQAAGRGLQLLFYSVGIGQISSEVPQNLSASRPQDRQFILSSKKLLLSDSGFYLCAWSVLHTDTQYFGPGTRLTVL.

There are a few counts of this clonotype. The J gene is TRBJ2-7, the V gene TRBV29-1, with 9 bases identical to TRBD1. The DNA end is a closer match to TRBJ2-5, so the J assignment may be wrong. The CDR3 has 15 residues. CDR1 is SQVTM and CDR2 is ANQGSEA in the germline V gene. The CDR3 loop reads CSGESGTGTLETQYF. The DNA of the CDR3 is TGCAGCGGGGAGTCCGGGACAGGGACTCTAGAGACCCAGTACTTC.

The chain links TRBV7-2 to TRBJ2-5; the D gene is possibly TRBD2 (5 bases). With 1 base removed from V and 5 bases from J, the gap between germline ends came to 14 bases. In germline, CDR1 is SGHTA, CDR2 FQGNSA. The CDR3 length is 15 residues. The DNA for the CDR3 is TGTGCCAGCAGCTTAGGGTTCGGGATGGGGGAGACCCAGTACTTC. Translating gives CASSLGFGMGETQYF.

The CDR3 reads CATEPGQGEGPYGYTF. The CDR3, as DNA: TGTGCCACAGAGCCGGGACAGGGAGAGGGCCCCTATGGCTACACCTTC. The V call is TRBV15, the J call TRBJ1-2, with 9 bases that match TRBD1. This CDR3 contains 16 residues. Germline V gene sequence: CDR1 LNHNV, CDR2 YYDKDF (reference sequence). V lost 9 bases and J lost 4; bases outside the gene matches: 15.

The chain is built from TRBV6-1 and TRBJ2-7; 13 nucleotides agree with TRBD2. The V gene's germline CDR1 is MNHNS and CDR2 SASEGT. The CDR3 covers 15 residues. J lost 3 bases, V lost 3 bases, and 2 bases had no gene match. The CDR3 sequence: CASSDWTSGSYEQYF. CDR3 coding DNA: TGTGCCAGCAGTGATTGGACTAGCGGGAGCTACGAGCAGTACTTC.

The rearrangement uses TRBV15 and TRBJ2-4; 10 bases match TRBD1. The J call could be wrong; TRBJ2-5 is a better fit for the DNA end. CDR3 length: 16 amino acids. CDR1 and CDR2 (germline): LNHNV, YYDKDF (reference sequence). This chain's CDR3 is CATSKEWGQGLETQYF. DNA of the CDR3: TGTGCCACCAGCAAAGAATGGGGACAGGGGCTCGAGACCCAGTACTTC.